These 29 T cell receptor beta chains share one sample of origin, sequenced in a study of persistence of HIV-infected CD4 T cells. Cells were stimulated nonspecifically with anti-CD3/anti-CD28 magnetic beads. CD4+ T cells upregulating both CD40 ligand and CD69 were sorted as responding cells. The libraries were made with immunoSEQ version 4 in survey mode. Measured with immunoSEQ multiplex PCR; TCRdb has only the in-frame clones, and not every one. Here the sample spans 40,000 to 45,000 clones, roughly nine tenths being singletons. Their antigen targets remain unknown. The material sequenced was CD4+ T cells sorted from PBMCs after approximately 18-hour stimulation, taken from a patient who received antiretroviral therapy. Every receptor here comes from an adult man with HIV who was CMV-seropositive.

The rearrangement uses TRBV10-2 and TRBJ1-4; 7 bases map to TRBD1. Germline-derived CDR1 and CDR2 are WSHSY and SAAADI. The CDR3 runs to 17 residues. V shed 2 bases and J 4 bases; nucleotides not matched to a gene: 10. This CDR3 reads CASSEQGDNLGNEKLFF. The CDR3 DNA reads as TGCGCCAGCAGTGAGCAGGGGGACAACTTGGGTAATGAAAAACTGTTTTTT.

This clone appeared a few times. V and J are TRBV19 and TRBJ1-1, with 8 bases identical to TRBD1. Unmatched junction bases numbered 5, after V lost 4 bases and J lost 1 base. The CDR3 loop spans 15 amino acids. Germline lookup yields CDR1 LNHDA and CDR2 SQIVND (reference sequence). This CDR3 is CASSTWDRWNTEAFF. The CDR3 DNA reads as TGTGCCAGTAGTACCTGGGACAGGTGGAACACTGAAGCTTTCTTT.

The chain is built from TRBV5-8 and TRBJ1-4, with D possibly TRBD1 on 5 matching bases. The germline gives CDR1 SGHTS, CDR2 YDEGEE. Between the trimmed V and J ends, which lost 3 bases and 0 bases, there was a span of 9 bases. The CDR3 covers 15 residues. CDR3 bases: TGTGCCAGCAGCTGGGGACGGCCAACTAATGAAAAACTGTTTTTT. The encoded protein is CASSWGRPTNEKLFF.

The chain joins TRBV24-1 to TRBJ2-2; 12 bases map to TRBD1. Germline-derived CDR1 and CDR2 are KGHDR and SFDVKD. This CDR3 comprises 16 residues. V shed 4 bases and J 7 bases; nucleotides not matched to a gene: 6. In DNA, the CDR3 is TGTGCCACCAGTGAACCGGGACAGGGGGCGGGCGGGGAGCTGTTTTTT. Its protein is CATSEPGQGAGGELFF.

CDR3 nucleotide sequence: TGCAGTGCTAGTCATTCGGACAGGGTTTACGAGCAGTACTTC. This gives the protein CSASHSDRVYEQYF. The genes are TRBV20-1 and TRBJ2-7, with TRBD1 identical over 8 bases. The V segment lost 3 bases and the J segment 4 bases; nucleotides outside the gene matches: 8. The CDR3 spans 14 residues. In germline, CDR1 is DFQATT, CDR2 SNEGSKA (reference sequence).

DNA of the CDR3: TGTGCCAGCAACCCGGACAGGGCCATAGATACGCAGTATTTT. Encoded protein: CASNPDRAIDTQYF. The rearrangement uses TRBV6-5 and TRBJ2-3, with 8 bases lining up with TRBD1. Germline CDR1 reads MNHEY; CDR2 reads SVGAGI. This CDR3 is built from 14 residues. V shed 7 bases and J 5 bases; nucleotides not matched to a gene: 8.

The rearrangement uses TRBV27 and TRBJ2-1, with D possibly TRBD1 on 5 matching bases. Trimming took 3 bases from V and 5 from J, leaving 14 bases between them. CDR1 is MNHEY, CDR2 SMNVEV, per germline (reference sequence). The CDR3 extends over 15 amino acids. CDR3 sequence: CASSFGAAQNNEQFF. DNA of the CDR3: TGTGCCAGCAGTTTTGGGGCAGCGCAAAACAATGAGCAGTTCTTC.

The rearrangement joins TRBV27 to TRBJ2-1; 11 bases map to TRBD2. The V gene's germline CDR1 is MNHEY and CDR2 SMNVEV (reference sequence). This CDR3 region has 18 residues. Losses at the gene ends were 1 base for V and 15 bases for J; bases not matched to a gene: 20. For the CDR3, the DNA is TGTGCCAGCAGTTTATACCCCCTAGCGGGGGGACGGAATGGTAGTCGGTTCTTC. As protein: CASSLYPLAGGRNGSRFF.

This chain connects TRBV18 to TRBJ2-1; maybe TRBD2 (5 bases). Germline-derived CDR1 and CDR2 are KGHSH and LQKENI. This CDR3 has 16 residues. V was cut by 2 bases and J by 0 bases, with 11 bases left in between. CDR3 coding DNA: TGTGCCAGCTCACCATCCGGTGGAGGCTCCTACAATGAGCAGTTCTTC. This gives the protein CASSPSGGGSYNEQFF. The entire variable domain, with the rest obtained from reference TRBV18 and TRBJ2-1, is as follows: NAGVMQNPRHLVRRRGQEARLRCSPMKGHSHVYWYRQLPEEGLKFMVYLQKENIIDESGMPKERFSAEFPKEGPSILRIQQVVRGDSAAYFCASSPSGGGSYNEQFFGPGTRLTVL.

V gene TRBV28 combines with J gene TRBJ2-2; D perhaps matches TRBD2 (5 bases). V was shortened by 2 bases and J by 1 base, with 14 bases between the two germline ends. CDR1 is MDHEN and CDR2 is SYDVKM in the germline V gene. This CDR3 contains 17 residues. The CDR3 protein is CASSLNVGLLNTGELFF. The CDR3 DNA sequence: TGTGCCAGCAGTTTAAATGTCGGACTCCTGAACACCGGGGAGCTGTTTTTT.

V gene TRBV2 combines with J gene TRBJ2-3; weak D call: TRBD2 (7 bases). CDR1 and CDR2 (germline): SNHLY, FYNNEI. The CDR3 extends over 15 amino acids. Trimming removed 4 bases from V and 6 bases from J, with 17 bases in between. The DNA for the CDR3 is TGTGCCAGCAGTGTCCCCCGGGGGGCCCCGGATACGCAGTATTTT. Translated, it gives CASSVPRGAPDTQYF.

The V call is TRBV3-1 (or the pseudogene TRBV3-2), the J call TRBJ1-4; possible D gene TRBD1, 5 bases. The germline CDR1 and CDR2 sequences are LGHDT and YNNKEL (reference sequence). V lost 6 bases to trimming and J lost 14 bases, with 22 bases between them. The CDR3 length is 14 residues. The CDR3 reads CASRTRGIEGRLFF. In DNA form, the CDR3 reads TGTGCCAGCAGGACCCGAGGAATAGAGGGGAGGCTGTTTTTT.

A single count supports this clone. V usage is TRBV12-5 and J usage is TRBJ2-3, with TRBD2 matching over 7 bases. This CDR3 is built from 14 residues. CDR1 is LGHNT and CDR2 is FRNRAP in the germline V gene. The trim removed 2 bases at V and 5 bases at J, leaving 4 bases unmatched. CDR3 in amino acids: CASGLPGLQDTQYF. CDR3 coding DNA: TGTGCTAGTGGTTTGCCGGGACTACAAGATACGCAGTATTTT.

The chain is built from TRBV19 and TRBJ2-6, with D maybe TRBD1 (5 bases). Per germline, CDR1 LNHDA and CDR2 SQIVND (reference sequence). This CDR3 has 15 residues. The germline V and J ends were trimmed by 5 bases and 4 bases, with 12 bases remaining between them. The CDR3 loop reads CASSPQGSGANVLTF. The CDR3 region has the DNA TGTGCCAGTAGTCCCCAGGGATCCGGGGCCAACGTCCTGACTTTC.

This rearrangement joins TRBV6-1 to TRBJ2-1; maybe TRBD1 (5 bases). V was cut by 1 base and J by 6 bases, with 10 bases left in between. This CDR3 is 14 amino acids long. The V gene's germline CDR1 is MNHNS and CDR2 SASEGT. The CDR3 loop reads CASSEGQGFNEQFF. The CDR3, as DNA: TGTGCCAGCAGTGAAGGGCAGGGCTTCAATGAGCAGTTCTTC.

The chain joins TRBV2 to TRBJ1-3; unclear D gene. The V end lost 7 bases, the J end lost 0 bases, and 10 bases lay between the germline ends. Germline V gene sequence: CDR1 SNHLY, CDR2 FYNNEI. The CDR3 spans 14 residues. DNA for the CDR3: TGTGCCAGCAAAAACGACATCTCTGGAAACACCATATATTTT. Translated: CASKNDISGNTIYF.

This chain links TRBV10-3 with TRBJ2-7, with D unclear. The germline gives CDR1 ENHRY, CDR2 SYGVKD. Trimming stripped 8 bases from V and 2 bases from J, with 10 bases between. This CDR3 is built from 12 residues. The CDR3 protein is CAIGPRAYEQYF. In DNA, the CDR3 is TGTGCCATCGGTCCTAGGGCCTACGAGCAGTACTTC.

The chain is built from TRBV10-3 and TRBJ1-6; D is undetermined. Germline V CDR1 and CDR2: ENHRY, SYGVKD. Trimming cost V 0 bases and J 6 bases, with 9 bases left between them. This CDR3 contains 15 residues. The CDR3 region is CAISESPIRNSPLHF. In nucleotides, the CDR3 is TGTGCCATCAGTGAGTCGCCCATTCGTAATTCACCCCTCCACTTT.

This clone was counted between two and nine times. The genes are TRBV7-2 and TRBJ1-2, with D perhaps matching TRBD1 (5 bases). Trimming removed 3 bases from V and 4 bases from J, with 21 bases in between. The CDR3 runs to 17 residues. Germline values: CDR1 SGHTA, CDR2 FQGNSA. The CDR3 DNA sequence: TGTGCCAGCAGCTTCTCCGGCGGGGGACGGTGGGGCTATGGCTACACCTTC. Amino acid sequence: CASSFSGGGRWGYGYTF.

The chain has TRBV18 and TRBJ2-3; D not resolved. With 6 bases removed from V and 7 bases from J, the gap between germline ends came to 14 bases. The germline CDR1 and CDR2 sequences are KGHSH and LQKENI. CDR3 length: 13 residues. Here the CDR3 reads CASSSEADYTQYF. The CDR3 coding sequence is TGTGCCAGCTCTTCTGAGGCCGACTATACGCAGTATTTT.

V gene TRBV6-5 combines with J gene TRBJ2-7; a possible D gene is TRBD2 (6 bases). CDR3 size: 14 residues. Per germline, CDR1 MNHEY and CDR2 SVGAGI. The V and J ends lost 6 bases and 2 bases respectively, with 14 bases between them. The CDR3 is CASRTRDRPYEQYF. CDR3 nucleotide sequence: TGTGCCAGCAGGACGCGGGACCGCCCCTACGAGCAGTACTTC.

The V and J genes are TRBV19 and TRBJ1-4; maybe TRBD1 (6 bases). The length of the CDR3 is 13 residues. Germline values: CDR1 LNHDA, CDR2 SQIVND (reference sequence). V lost 10 bases, J lost 3 bases, and 12 bases lay in between. CDR3 nucleotides: TGTGCCACCGAGGGGGGCCCTAATGAAAAACTGTTTTTT. Translating it yields CATEGGPNEKLFF.

The chain employs TRBV5-1 and TRBJ2-2; TRBD1 might be the D (5 bases). The germline V gene has CDR1 SGHRS and CDR2 YFSETQ. The CDR3 has 15 amino acids. The V and J ends lost 0 bases and 4 bases respectively, with 10 bases between them. The CDR3 DNA follows: TGCGCCAGCAGCTTGGATGGGGCCTTCACCGGGGAGCTGTTTTTT. It is translated as CASSLDGAFTGELFF. The full variable domain, completed using reference TRBV5-1 and TRBJ2-2, is KAGVTQTPRYLIKTRGQQVTLSCSPISGHRSVSWYQQTPGQGLQFLFEYFSETQRNKGNFPGRFSGRQFSNSRSEMNVSTLELGDSALYLCASSLDGAFTGELFFGEGSRLTVL.

This chain connects TRBV21-1 to TRBJ2-7; TRBD1, as called in the table, went unchecked against the DNA. TRBV21-1 is deemed a pseudogene. The CDR3 sequence is 17 residues long. CDR3 amino acids: CASRTVEGDRGFYEQYF. The CDR3 DNA is TGTGCCAGCAGGACCGTAGAGGGGGACAGGGGGTTTTACGAGCAGTACTTC.

The chain is built from TRBV10-3 and TRBJ1-6; TRBD1 matches 8 bases. This CDR3 is 12 amino acids long. Germline trimming cut 7 bases from V and 7 bases from J; bases unmatched to any gene: 0. Germline V lookup: CDR1 ENHRY, CDR2 SYGVKD. CDR3 DNA: TGTGCCATCACAGGGGGCAATTCACCCCTCCACTTT. Its translation: CAITGGNSPLHF.

The chain links TRBV6-6 to TRBJ2-2; 7 bases are shared with TRBD2. The CDR3 consists of 12 residues. Losses at the gene ends were 5 bases for V and 8 bases for J; bases not matched to a gene: 2. CDR1 MNHNY and CDR2 SVGAGI come from the germline V gene (reference sequence). CDR3 sequence: CASSRGEGELFF. For the CDR3, the DNA is TGTGCCAGCAGTCGGGGGGAAGGGGAGCTGTTTTTT.

The rearrangement links TRBV5-1 to TRBJ2-7, with D possibly TRBD2 on 5 matching bases. The CDR3 has 15 residues. CDR1 and CDR2 (germline): SGHRS, YFSETQ. Trimming removed 3 bases at V and 0 bases at J, with 13 bases between. The chain's CDR3 is CASSSGGTSSYEQYF. The CDR3 DNA reads as TGCGCCAGCAGCTCCGGAGGCACTAGCTCCTACGAGCAGTACTTC.

This clone appeared a single time. The chain has TRBV5-1 and TRBJ2-1, with D unclear. Between the trimmed V and J ends, which lost 0 bases and 15 bases, there was a span of 13 bases. This CDR3 spans 12 amino acids. Germline CDR1 reads SGHRS; CDR2 reads YFSETQ. CDR3 sequence reads: CASSLDGLSTFF. In DNA, the CDR3 is TGCGCCAGCAGCTTGGATGGGTTATCCACGTTCTTC. Full variable domain (outside the CDR3, taken from reference TRBV5-1 and TRBJ2-1): KAGVTQTPRYLIKTRGQQVTLSCSPISGHRSVSWYQQTPGQGLQFLFEYFSETQRNKGNFPGRFSGRQFSNSRSEMNVSTLELGDSALYLCASSLDGLSTFFGPGTRLTVL.

V gene TRBV6-1 combines with J gene TRBJ1-6; D call uncertain. V gave up 2 bases and J gave up 0 bases, with 5 bases separating them. This CDR3 is 15 amino acids long. Per the germline V gene, CDR1 is MNHNS and CDR2 is SASEGT. This CDR3 reads CASSEQSSYNSPLHF. The CDR3 nucleotides are TGTGCCAGCAGTGAACAGAGCTCCTATAATTCACCCCTCCACTTT.